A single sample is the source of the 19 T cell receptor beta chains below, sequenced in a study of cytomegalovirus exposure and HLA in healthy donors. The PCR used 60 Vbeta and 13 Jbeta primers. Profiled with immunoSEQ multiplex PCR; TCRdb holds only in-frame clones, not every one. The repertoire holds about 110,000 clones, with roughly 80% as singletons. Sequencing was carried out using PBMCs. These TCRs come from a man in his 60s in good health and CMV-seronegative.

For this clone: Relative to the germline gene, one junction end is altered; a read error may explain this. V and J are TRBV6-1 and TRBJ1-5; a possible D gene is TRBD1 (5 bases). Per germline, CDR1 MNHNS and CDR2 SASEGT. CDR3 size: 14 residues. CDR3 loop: CASSDSQGSQPRHF. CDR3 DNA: TGTGCCAGCAGTGATTCTCAGGGTTCTCAGCCCCGGCATTTT.

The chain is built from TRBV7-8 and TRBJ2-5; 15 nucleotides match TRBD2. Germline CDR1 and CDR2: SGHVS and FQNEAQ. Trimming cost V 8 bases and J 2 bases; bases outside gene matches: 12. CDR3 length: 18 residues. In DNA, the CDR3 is TGTGCCAGCTCCCCGGGGCGGACTAGCGGGGGGGAGCAAGAGACCCAGTACTTC. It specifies CASSPGRTSGGEQETQYF. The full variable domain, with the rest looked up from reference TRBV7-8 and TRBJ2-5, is GAGVSQSPRYKVAKRGQDVALRCDPISGHVSLFWYQQALGQGPEFLTYFQNEAQLDKSGLPSDRFFAERPEGSVSTLKIQRTQQEDSAVYLCASSPGRTSGGEQETQYFGPGTRLLVL.

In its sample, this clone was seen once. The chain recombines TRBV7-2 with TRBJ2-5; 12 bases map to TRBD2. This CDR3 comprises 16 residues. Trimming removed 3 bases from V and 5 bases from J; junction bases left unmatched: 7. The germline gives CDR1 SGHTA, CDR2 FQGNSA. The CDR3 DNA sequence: TGTGCCAGCAGCTTTGCTAGCGGGGGGGCTGGGGAGACCCAGTACTTC. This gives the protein CASSFASGGAGETQYF.

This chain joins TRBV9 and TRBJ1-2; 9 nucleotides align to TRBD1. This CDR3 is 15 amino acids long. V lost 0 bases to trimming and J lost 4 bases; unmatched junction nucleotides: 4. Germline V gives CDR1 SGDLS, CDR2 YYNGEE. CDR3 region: CASSVADRGIYGYTF. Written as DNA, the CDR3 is TGTGCCAGCAGCGTAGCGGACAGGGGCATCTATGGCTACACCTTC.

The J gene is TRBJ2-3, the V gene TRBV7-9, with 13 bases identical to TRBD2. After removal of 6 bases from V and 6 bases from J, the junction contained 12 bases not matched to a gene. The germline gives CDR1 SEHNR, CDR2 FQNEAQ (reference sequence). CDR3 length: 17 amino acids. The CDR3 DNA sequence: TGTGCCAGCAGAGGACTAGCGGGGGATCAGAATAGGGATACGCAGTATTTT. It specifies CASRGLAGDQNRDTQYF.

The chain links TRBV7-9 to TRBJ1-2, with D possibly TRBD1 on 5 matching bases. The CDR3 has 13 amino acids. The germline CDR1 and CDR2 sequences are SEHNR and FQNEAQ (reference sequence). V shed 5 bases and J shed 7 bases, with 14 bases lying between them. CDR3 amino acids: CASSIDRSLGYTF. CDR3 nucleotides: TGTGCCAGCAGCATTGACAGATCCCTTGGCTACACCTTC.

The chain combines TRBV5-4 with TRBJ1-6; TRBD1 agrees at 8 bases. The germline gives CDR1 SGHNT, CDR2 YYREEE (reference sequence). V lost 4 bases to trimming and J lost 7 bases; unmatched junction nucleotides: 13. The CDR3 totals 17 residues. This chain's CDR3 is CASSPAYGTGPNSPLHF. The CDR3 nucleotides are TGTGCCAGCAGCCCCGCCTACGGGACAGGCCCGAATTCACCCCTCCACTTT. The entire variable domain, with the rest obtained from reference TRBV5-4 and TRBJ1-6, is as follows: ETGVTQSPTHLIKTRGQQVTLRCSSQSGHNTVSWYQQALGQGPQFIFQYYREEENGRGNFPPRFSGLQFPNYSSELNVNALELDDSALYLCASSPAYGTGPNSPLHFGNGTRLTVT.

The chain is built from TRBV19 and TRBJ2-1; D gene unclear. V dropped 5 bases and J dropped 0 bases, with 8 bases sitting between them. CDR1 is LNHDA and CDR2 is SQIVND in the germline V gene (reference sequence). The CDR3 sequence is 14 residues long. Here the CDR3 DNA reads TGTGCCAGTAGTCGACTCGACTCCTACAATGAGCAGTTCTTC. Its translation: CASSRLDSYNEQFF.

The chain's CDR3 is CASSLASYGYTF. For the CDR3, the DNA is TGCGCCAGCAGCTTGGCCAGCTATGGCTACACCTTC. The gene calls are TRBV5-1 and TRBJ1-2; D gene ambiguous. From germline, CDR1 is SGHRS and CDR2 YFSETQ. V was shortened by 0 bases and J by 4 bases, with 4 bases between the two germline ends. This CDR3 comprises 12 residues.

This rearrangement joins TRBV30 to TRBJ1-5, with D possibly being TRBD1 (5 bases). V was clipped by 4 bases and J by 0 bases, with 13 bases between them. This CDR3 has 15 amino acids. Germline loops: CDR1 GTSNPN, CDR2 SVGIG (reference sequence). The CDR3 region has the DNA TGTGCCTGGAAACCCTCGACAGTTAGCAATCAGCCCCAGCATTTT. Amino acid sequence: CAWKPSTVSNQPQHF.

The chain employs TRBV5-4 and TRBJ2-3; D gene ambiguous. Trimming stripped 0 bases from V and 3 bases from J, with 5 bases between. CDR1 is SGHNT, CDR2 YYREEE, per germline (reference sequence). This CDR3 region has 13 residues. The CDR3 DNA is TGTGCCAGCAGCTTGGACAGAACAGATACGCAGTATTTT. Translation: CASSLDRTDTQYF.

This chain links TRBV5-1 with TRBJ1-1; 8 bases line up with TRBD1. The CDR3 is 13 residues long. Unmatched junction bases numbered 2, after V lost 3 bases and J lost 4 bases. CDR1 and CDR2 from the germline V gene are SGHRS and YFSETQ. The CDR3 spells CASSSGQGTEAFF. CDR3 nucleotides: TGCGCCAGCAGCTCCGGACAGGGCACTGAAGCTTTCTTT. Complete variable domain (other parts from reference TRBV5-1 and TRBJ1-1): KAGVTQTPRYLIKTRGQQVTLSCSPISGHRSVSWYQQTPGQGLQFLFEYFSETQRNKGNFPGRFSGRQFSNSRSEMNVSTLELGDSALYLCASSSGQGTEAFFGQGTRLTVV.

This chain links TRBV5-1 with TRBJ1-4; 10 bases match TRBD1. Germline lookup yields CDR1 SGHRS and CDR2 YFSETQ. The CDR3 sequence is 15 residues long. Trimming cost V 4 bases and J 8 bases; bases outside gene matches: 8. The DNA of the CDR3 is TGCGCCAGCAGCATGTTCGGGACAGGGGAAGAAAAACTGTTTTTT. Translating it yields CASSMFGTGEEKLFF.

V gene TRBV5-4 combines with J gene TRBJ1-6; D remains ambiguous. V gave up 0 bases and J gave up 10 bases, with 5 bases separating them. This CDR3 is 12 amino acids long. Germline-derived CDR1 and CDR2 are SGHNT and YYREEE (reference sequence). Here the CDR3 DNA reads TGTGCCAGCAGCTTGGGACAATCACCCCTCCACTTT. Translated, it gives CASSLGQSPLHF.

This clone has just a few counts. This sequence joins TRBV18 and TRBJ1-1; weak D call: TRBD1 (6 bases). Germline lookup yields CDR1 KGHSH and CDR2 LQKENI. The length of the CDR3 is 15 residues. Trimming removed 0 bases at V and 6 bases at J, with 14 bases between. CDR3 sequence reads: CASSPPPTGISEAFF. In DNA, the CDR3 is TGTGCCAGCTCACCACCGCCTACAGGGATCTCTGAAGCTTTCTTT.

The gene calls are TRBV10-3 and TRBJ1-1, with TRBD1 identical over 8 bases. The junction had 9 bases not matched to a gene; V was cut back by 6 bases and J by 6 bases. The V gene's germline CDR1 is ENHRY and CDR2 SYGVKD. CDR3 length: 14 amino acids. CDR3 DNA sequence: TGTGCCATCAGAGGACAGGGAGTCTTCTCTGAAGCTTTCTTT. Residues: CAIRGQGVFSEAFF.

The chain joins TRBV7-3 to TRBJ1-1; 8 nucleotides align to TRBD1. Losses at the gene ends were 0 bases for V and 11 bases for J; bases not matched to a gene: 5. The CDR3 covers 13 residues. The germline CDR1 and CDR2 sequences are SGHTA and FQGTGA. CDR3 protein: CASSLTTGEGAFF. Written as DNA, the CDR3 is TGTGCCAGCAGCTTAACGACAGGGGAAGGCGCTTTCTTT.

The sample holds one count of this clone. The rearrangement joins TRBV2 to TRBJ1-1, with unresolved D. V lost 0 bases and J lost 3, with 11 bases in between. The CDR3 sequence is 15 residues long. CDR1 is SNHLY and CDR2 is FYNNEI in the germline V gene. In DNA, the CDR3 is TGTGCCAGCAGTGAAGCGGGCAGGAACCACACTGAAGCTTTCTTT. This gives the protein CASSEAGRNHTEAFF.

The CDR3 is CASSDQGTANYGYTF. The CDR3 coding sequence is TGTGCCAGCAGCGACCAGGGCACGGCTAACTATGGCTACACCTTC. V gene TRBV9 combines with J gene TRBJ1-2; possible D gene TRBD1, 5 bases. Trimming took off 3 bases at V and 0 bases at J, with 12 bases between the two ends. The CDR3 totals 15 residues. CDR1 SGDLS and CDR2 YYNGEE come from the germline V gene.